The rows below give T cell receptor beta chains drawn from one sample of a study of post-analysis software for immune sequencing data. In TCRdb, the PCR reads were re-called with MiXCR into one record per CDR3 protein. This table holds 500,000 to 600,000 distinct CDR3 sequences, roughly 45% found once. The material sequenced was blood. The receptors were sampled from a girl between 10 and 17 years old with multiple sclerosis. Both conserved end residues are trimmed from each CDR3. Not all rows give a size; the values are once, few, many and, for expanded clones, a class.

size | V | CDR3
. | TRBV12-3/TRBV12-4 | ASSSLTGPYNEQF
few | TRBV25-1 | ASSLTNRGREETQY
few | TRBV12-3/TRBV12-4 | ASSMQDGTIEQY
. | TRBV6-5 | ASRSRLEAEAF
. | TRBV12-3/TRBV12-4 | ASRDRGETQY
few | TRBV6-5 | ASGHSYEQY
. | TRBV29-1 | SVEVRDFEQY
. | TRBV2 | ASSDGRHSYNSPLH
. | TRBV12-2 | ASRRSTSLPYNEQF
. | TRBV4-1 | ASSHLGLTAKNIQY
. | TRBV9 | ASSEGRRGSMNTEAF
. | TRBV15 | ATSREDSLTYYEQY
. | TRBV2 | ASSESRGHNNEQF
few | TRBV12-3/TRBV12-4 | ASSPPGQGRQF
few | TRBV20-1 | SAYFRDSSYNEQF
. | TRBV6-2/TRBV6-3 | ASWTSSRYEQY
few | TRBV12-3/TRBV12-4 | ASSYPDLEKLF
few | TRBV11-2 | ASSLTLAGSTDTQY
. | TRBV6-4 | ASSERTGGYT
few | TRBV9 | ASSPSGWTGENYGYT
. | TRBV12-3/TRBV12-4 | ASSPPPGREGEETQY
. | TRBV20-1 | SARDLAGVPDTQY
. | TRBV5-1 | ASSSNTGYNEQF
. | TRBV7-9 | ASGTEQETQY
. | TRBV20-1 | SALDKALDTGLLGYGYT
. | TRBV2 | ASKRESSTDTQY
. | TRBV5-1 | ASKASGGAGDTQY
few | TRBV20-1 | SAGMYT
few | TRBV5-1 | ASSSEDRGPLYEQY
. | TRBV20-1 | SARDRQGWTDTQY
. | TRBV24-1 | ATSASTMNTQY
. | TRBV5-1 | ASSARGGQQETQY
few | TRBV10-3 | AMGAAGSYNEQF
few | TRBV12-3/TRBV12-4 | ASSLLGRGGYGYT
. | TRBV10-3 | ASAEVGGTEAF
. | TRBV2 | ASSGGQGTGEYEQY
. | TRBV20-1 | SAEAPSWTVMSNEQF
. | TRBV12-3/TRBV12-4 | ASSLTGGEDTQY
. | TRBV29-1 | SVGLTGKLHEQY
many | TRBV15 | ATSGRGGRGIDTQY
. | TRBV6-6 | ASSQLGGANYEQY
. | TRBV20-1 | SARDGGAGEQETQY
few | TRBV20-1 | SASSALNGYT
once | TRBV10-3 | AIQRETGVSYT
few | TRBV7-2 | ASSLRQESGANVLT
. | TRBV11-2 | ASSFEVGLAYTDTQY
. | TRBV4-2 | ASSTLGTGDGYT
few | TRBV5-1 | ASSLSGADSYT
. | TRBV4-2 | ASSHPSPTGSVYT
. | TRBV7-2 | ASSGLNQPQH
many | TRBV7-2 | ASSALAGRYNEQF
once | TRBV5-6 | ASRKTENSPLH
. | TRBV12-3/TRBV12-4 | ASSLEVPSPQH
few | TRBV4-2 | ASSARAQGSSRYEQY
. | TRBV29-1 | SVEKEGFLETQY
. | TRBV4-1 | ASSQPGQETQY
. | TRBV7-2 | ASSSSDRRGGYT
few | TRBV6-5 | ASSYTATASTDTQY
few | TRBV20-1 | SARDGGTNYGYT
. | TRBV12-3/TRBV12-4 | ASTQGLADSYEQY